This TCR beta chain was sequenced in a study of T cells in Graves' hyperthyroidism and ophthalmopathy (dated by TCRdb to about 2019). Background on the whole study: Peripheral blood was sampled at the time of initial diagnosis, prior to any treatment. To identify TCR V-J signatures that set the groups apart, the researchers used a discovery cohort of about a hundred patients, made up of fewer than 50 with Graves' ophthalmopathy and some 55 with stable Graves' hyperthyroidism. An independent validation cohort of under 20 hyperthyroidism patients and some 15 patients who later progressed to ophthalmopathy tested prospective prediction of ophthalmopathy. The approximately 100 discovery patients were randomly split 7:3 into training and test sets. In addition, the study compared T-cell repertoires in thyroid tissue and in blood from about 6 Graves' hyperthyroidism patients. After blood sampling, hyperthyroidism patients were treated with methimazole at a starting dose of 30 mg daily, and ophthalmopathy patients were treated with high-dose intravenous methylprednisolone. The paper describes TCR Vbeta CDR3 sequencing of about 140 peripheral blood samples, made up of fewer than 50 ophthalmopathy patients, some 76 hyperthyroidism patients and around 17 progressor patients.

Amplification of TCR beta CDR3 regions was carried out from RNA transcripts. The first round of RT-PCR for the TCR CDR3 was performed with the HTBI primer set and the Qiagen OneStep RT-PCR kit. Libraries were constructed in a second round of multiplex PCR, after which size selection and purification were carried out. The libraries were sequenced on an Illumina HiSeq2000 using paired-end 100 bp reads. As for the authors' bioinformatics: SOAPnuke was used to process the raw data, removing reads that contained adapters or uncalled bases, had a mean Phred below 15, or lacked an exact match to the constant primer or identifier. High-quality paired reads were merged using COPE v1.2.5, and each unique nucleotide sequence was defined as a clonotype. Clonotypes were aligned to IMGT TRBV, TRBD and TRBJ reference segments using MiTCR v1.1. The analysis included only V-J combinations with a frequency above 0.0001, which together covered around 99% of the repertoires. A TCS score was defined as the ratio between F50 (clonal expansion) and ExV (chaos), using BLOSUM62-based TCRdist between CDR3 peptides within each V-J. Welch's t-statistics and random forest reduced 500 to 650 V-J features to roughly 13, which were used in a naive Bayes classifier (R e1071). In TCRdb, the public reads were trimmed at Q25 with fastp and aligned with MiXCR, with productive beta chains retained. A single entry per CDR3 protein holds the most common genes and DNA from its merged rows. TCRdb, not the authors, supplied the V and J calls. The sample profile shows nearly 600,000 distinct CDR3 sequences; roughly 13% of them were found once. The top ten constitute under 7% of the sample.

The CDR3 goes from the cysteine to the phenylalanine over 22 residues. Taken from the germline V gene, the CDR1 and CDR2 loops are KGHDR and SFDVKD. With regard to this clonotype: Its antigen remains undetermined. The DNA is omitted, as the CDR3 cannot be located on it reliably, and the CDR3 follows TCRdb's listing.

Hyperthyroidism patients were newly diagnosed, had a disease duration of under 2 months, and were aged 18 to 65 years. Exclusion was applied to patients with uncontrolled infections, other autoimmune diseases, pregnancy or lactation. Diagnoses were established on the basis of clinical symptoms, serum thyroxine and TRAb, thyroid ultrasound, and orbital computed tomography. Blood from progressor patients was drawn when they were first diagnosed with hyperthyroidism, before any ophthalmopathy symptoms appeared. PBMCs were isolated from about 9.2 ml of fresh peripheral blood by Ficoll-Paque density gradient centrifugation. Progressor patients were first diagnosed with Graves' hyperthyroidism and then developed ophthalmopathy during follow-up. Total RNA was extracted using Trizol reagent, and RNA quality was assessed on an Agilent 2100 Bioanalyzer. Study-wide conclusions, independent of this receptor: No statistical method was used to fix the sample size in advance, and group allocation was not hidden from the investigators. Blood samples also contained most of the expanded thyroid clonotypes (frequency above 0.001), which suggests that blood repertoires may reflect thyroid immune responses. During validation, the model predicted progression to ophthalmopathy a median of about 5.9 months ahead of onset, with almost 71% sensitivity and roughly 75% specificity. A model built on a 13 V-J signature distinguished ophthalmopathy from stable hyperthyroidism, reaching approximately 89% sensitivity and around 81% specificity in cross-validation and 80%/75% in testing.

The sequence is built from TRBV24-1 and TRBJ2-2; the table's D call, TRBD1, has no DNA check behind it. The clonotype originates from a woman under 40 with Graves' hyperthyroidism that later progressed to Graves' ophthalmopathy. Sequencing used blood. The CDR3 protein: CATGQGASGANVLTFGAGELFF.